One T cell receptor (beta chain) is described in this entry. These data come from a study of blood T cell repertoires in COVID-19. Study-level information: PBMCs, B-cell-depleted T cells, or T cells were the source of the cDNA or gDNA that made up the material.

CDR3 length equals 12 residues. Trimming left V 3 bases short and J 9 bases short, with 11 bases between. Per the germline V gene, CDR1 is LNHDA and CDR2 is SQIVND (reference sequence). Only in-frame clones appear in the TCRdb table, and some are missing; sequencing was by immunoSEQ multiplex PCR. The repertoire includes about 110,000 clones, 80% to 90% of them detected once, and 7.9% sits in the top ten. The sample comprised peripheral blood. The rearrangement joins TRBV19 to TRBJ1-1; possibly TRBD1 for D (6 bases). This sequence was found in a woman older than 75 with active or convalescent COVID-19. The CDR3 sequence: CASSISQGQAFF. DNA of the CDR3: TGTGCCAGTAGTATCTCTCAGGGGCAAGCTTTCTTT.